This TCR beta chain was retrieved from a study of vaccination effects on CD4 cells after COVID-19. V dropped 3 bases and J dropped 4; count of bases not matched to a gene: 5. There are 16 residues in the CDR3. Germline V lookup: CDR1 LGHDT, CDR2 YNNKEL (reference sequence). A remark on this clone: Its antigen is unidentified.

Findings of the study overall: Few convalescent patients were included, and no early post-infection timepoints were sampled.

The data were produced by immunoSEQ multiplex PCR, yet TCRdb's version contains in-frame clones alone and is incomplete. The table shows 35,000 to 55,000 clones, with approximately 72% occurring only once. Culture proceeded for under twelve days, and CD4+ T cells were then isolated. The vaccine given was either BNT162b2 or mRNA-1273, in two doses. Vaccine recipients lacked prior SARS-CoV-2 infection and had negative nucleocapsid antibodies. Sequenced here: CD4+ T cells from PBMCs cultured without peptide, sampled after COVID-19 vaccination. The chain links TRBV3-1 (or the pseudogene TRBV3-2) to TRBJ2-7, with 14 bases lining up with TRBD2. This TCR was recovered from a human donor who received a COVID-19 vaccine. CDR3 region: CASSHVRLAGGYEQYF. In DNA form, the CDR3 reads TGTGCCAGCAGCCACGTAAGACTAGCGGGAGGGTACGAGCAGTACTTC.